Listed below are T cell receptor beta chains from one sample, sequenced in a study of T cell responses to AZD1222 COVID-19 vaccine. The repertoire was sequenced with immunoSEQ multiplex PCR; TCRdb's copy has only in-frame clones and lacks some. The sample yields 130,000 or so clones, 80% to 95% seen once. Sequencing used peripheral blood, obtained 28 days after the second dose of the MenACWY control vaccine. These receptors originate from an adult who received the MenACWY meningococcal vaccine as a control. Both conserved end residues are trimmed from each CDR3.

>TRBV19
AGGGQGAPGNQPQH
>TRBV9
ASTLGQGAPRNEQF
>TRBV15
ATTFGRSSYEQY
>TRBV4-2
ASSQDLSGSSYEQY
>TRBV4-1
ASSQDWPGAGLTF
>TRBV6-6
ASSYTGTENYGYT
>TRBV11-2
ASSPGLAGGHDEQY
>TRBV12-3/TRBV12-4
ASSLGLDNEQF
>TRBV10-3
AIRETTGTGTQY
>TRBV21-1
ASSKKRQQRNQPQH
>TRBV5-6
ASSLVTLTPNTEAF
>TRBV6-1
ASSERYGGSSYEQY
>TRBV30
AWSMSGWYYGYT
>TRBV5-1
ASSPRGSGRGSYNEQF
>TRBV7-2
ASSSSMDQPQH
>TRBV7-2
ASSLVGTGDPEAF
>TRBV19
ASSSAGTGNSPLH
>TRBV7-8
ASSPRGGTEAF
>TRBV5-4
ASSLTSGISSYEQY
>TRBV5-1
ASSPGTEGSTEAF
>TRBV28
ASSFEGPSPLH
>TRBV7-9
ASSLGEGTYGYT
>TRBV24-1
ATSKHTQGPQH
>TRBV9
ASSALAGGTTDTQY
>TRBV5-5
ASSLASPRTDTQY
>TRBV6-2/TRBV6-3
ASSRPGNQETQY
>TRBV2
ASGVGDYGYT
>TRBV7-8
ASSPGYGYT
>TRBV6-2/TRBV6-3
ASSLRAYTNTGELF
>TRBV2
ASSDGTTGWGLYEQY
>TRBV18
ASSPTGGEYEQY
>TRBV4-1
ASSQDSVYNEQF
>TRBV19
ASTDDRGVNNQPQH
>TRBV18
ASSRQGIYNEQF
>TRBV7-8
ASSLADRNTGELF
>TRBV27
ASSFRPAKNTEAF
>TRBV5-6
ASSLDRESPLH
>TRBV7-9
ASSFGTNTEAF
>TRBV5-6
ASSLSNQPQH
>TRBV28
ASNLLNTGELF
>TRBV29-1
SVASASGSIAYNEQF
>TRBV7-4
ASSIGTSEGLGGETQY
>TRBV7-8
ASSQMTGRSGYNEQF